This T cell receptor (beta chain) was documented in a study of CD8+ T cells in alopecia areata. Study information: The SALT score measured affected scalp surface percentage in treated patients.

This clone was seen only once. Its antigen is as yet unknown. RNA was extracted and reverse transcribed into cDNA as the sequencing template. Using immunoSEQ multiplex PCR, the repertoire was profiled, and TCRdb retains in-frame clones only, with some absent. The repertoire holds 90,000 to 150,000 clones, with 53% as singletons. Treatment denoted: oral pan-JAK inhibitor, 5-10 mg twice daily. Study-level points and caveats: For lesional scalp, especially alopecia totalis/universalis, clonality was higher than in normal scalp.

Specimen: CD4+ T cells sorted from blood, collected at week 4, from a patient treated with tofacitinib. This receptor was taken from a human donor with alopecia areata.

CDR3 sequence: CAWRGPGTSYGYTF. The DNA for the CDR3 is TGTGCCTGGAGGGGTCCCGGGACATCTTATGGCTACACCTTC. The chain uses TRBV30 and TRBJ1-2, with D tentatively TRBD1 (6 bases). CDR3 length: 14 amino acids. Looked up from germline, CDR1 is GTSNPN and CDR2 is SVGIG (reference sequence). The ends were cut back, 3 bases at V and 5 bases at J, with 16 bases in the middle.